Below, 29 T cell receptor beta chains from the same sample are listed, as sequenced in a study of post-analysis software for immune sequencing data. Carried by the TCR beta cDNA libraries were unique molecular identifiers. Each CDR3 protein gets one entry after TCRdb re-called the PCR reads with MiXCR. The sample holds 800,000 to 950,000 distinct CDR3 sequences, about 57% seen once. Findings of the study overall: Controls showed lower frequencies than patients for roughly five TRBV segments, and TRBV5-6, TRBV5-1 and TRBV20-1 were among these.

The antigens of these receptors remain unknown. The sequenced sample consisted of blood. All receptors come from a girl aged 10 to 17 with multiple sclerosis.

The chain couples TRBV12-3 or TRBV12-4 to TRBJ2-7, with 8 bases matching TRBD1. The J call may be wrong; the DNA end is better matched by TRBJ2-5. CDR3 length: 15 amino acids. Here the CDR3 reads CASSPGQGLAETQYF. CDR3 sequence (DNA): TGTGCCAGCAGTCCCGGACAGGGTTTGGCAGAGACCCAGTACTTC.

The rearrangement links TRBV7-2 to TRBJ2-3; D is ambiguous. The CDR3 spans 15 residues. V gave up 3 bases and J gave up 4 bases, with 14 bases separating them. Germline CDR1 reads SGHTA; CDR2 reads FQGNSA. CDR3: CASSLKARRADTQYF. DNA of the CDR3: TGTGCCAGCAGCTTGAAGGCGAGACGCGCAGATACGCAGTATTTT.

The chain has TRBV6-5 and TRBJ2-1; weak D call: TRBD2 (6 bases). The germline gives CDR1 MNHEY, CDR2 SVGAGI. Trimming left V 0 bases short and J 8 bases short, with 17 bases between. The CDR3 length is 16 residues. The CDR3 is CASSYSRGLGGDEQFF. CDR3 coding DNA: TGTGCCAGCAGTTACTCGAGAGGGCTCGGAGGGGATGAGCAGTTCTTC.

This chain connects TRBV7-7 to TRBJ2-1; TRBD2 is a possible D gene (6 bases). This CDR3 has 15 residues. Trimming stripped 1 base from V and 9 bases from J, with 16 bases between. Germline CDR1 reads SSHAT; CDR2 reads FNYEAQ (reference sequence). CDR3 sequence (DNA): TGTGCCAGCAGCTTAGGAGGAGGAGGGGACGGTGAGCAGTTCTTC. Amino acids: CASSLGGGGDGEQFF.

As to this clonotype: Since the CDR3 does not end with the conserved phenylalanine or tryptophan, this likely comes from a read error. This chain joins TRBV6-2 or TRBV6-3 and TRBJ1-2, with 9 positions matching TRBD1. Germline values: CDR1 MNHEY, CDR2 SVGEGT. V shed 2 bases, J shed 1 base, and the junction held 5 bases outside the gene matches. The length of the CDR3 is 16 residues. CDR3 sequence: CASSYGAGQGNYGYTC. The CDR3 DNA follows: TGTGCCAGCAGTTACGGCGCGGGACAGGGTAACTATGGCTACACCTGC.

The chain has TRBV14 and TRBJ2-3; D may be TRBD2 (6 bases). V lost 4 bases to trimming and J lost 0 bases, with 11 bases between them. CDR1 SGHDN and CDR2 FVKESK come from the germline V gene. The length of the CDR3 is 15 residues. DNA for the CDR3: TGTGCCAGCAGCCCCCGACTAGGAAGCACAGATACGCAGTATTTT. Amino acids: CASSPRLGSTDTQYF.

In this sample, this clonotype turned up a few times. J is TRBJ2-7 and V is TRBV20-1; possible D gene TRBD2, 5 bases. The CDR3 has 14 residues. The V end was cut by 0 bases, the J end by 0 bases, with 9 bases between. Germline loops: CDR1 DFQATT, CDR2 SNEGSKA (reference sequence). This CDR3 reads CSARDSVSSYEQYF. The CDR3 DNA reads as TGCAGTGCTAGAGATAGCGTGAGCTCCTACGAGCAGTACTTC.

The genes are TRBV15 and TRBJ2-1, with no clear D. Germline V gene sequence: CDR1 LNHNV, CDR2 YYDKDF (reference sequence). V dropped 3 bases and J dropped 10 bases, with 10 bases sitting between them. The CDR3 is 12 amino acids. CDR3 in amino acids: CATSRPYGEQFF. The CDR3 region has the DNA TGTGCCACCAGCAGGCCTTACGGAGAGCAGTTCTTC. The complete variable domain, with remaining parts taken from reference TRBV15 and TRBJ2-1, reads DAMVIQNPRYQVTQFGKPVTLSCSQTLNHNVMYWYQQKSSQAPKLLFHYYDKDFNNEADTPDNFQSRRPNTSFCFLDIRSPGLGDTAMYLCATSRPYGEQFFGPGTRLTVL.

The gene calls are TRBV3-1 and TRBJ1-2; TRBD1 is a possible D gene (5 bases). V was shortened by 2 bases and J by 8 bases, with 12 bases between the two germline ends. This CDR3 is 13 amino acids long. Germline V gives CDR1 LGHDT, CDR2 YNNKEL (reference sequence). In DNA form, the CDR3 reads TGTGCCAGCAGCCAACTCCAGGGAGGGGGCTACACCTTC. Encoded protein: CASSQLQGGGYTF.

This rearrangement joins TRBV20-1 to TRBJ2-4, with D possibly being TRBD1 or TRBD2 (5 bases each). This CDR3 spans 13 amino acids. Germline V lookup: CDR1 DFQATT, CDR2 SNEGSKA (reference sequence). Trimming took off 5 bases at V and 8 bases at J, with 16 bases between the two ends. CDR3 in amino acids: CSAGDAGGDIQYF. The CDR3 DNA sequence: TGCAGTGCTGGGGACGCAGGTGGAGACATTCAGTACTTC.

The rearrangement uses TRBV11-1 and TRBJ2-5; D is ambiguous. Germline V gives CDR1 SGHAT, CDR2 FQDESV (reference sequence). This CDR3 region has 13 residues. The V end was cut by 5 bases, the J end by 11 bases, with 18 bases between. This CDR3 reads CASSHRHSGEQYF. CDR3 coding DNA: TGTGCCAGCAGCCACCGACACTCCGGTGAGCAGTACTTC.

The rearrangement uses TRBV6-5 and TRBJ2-1; D is unclear. Trimming took 0 bases from V and 7 from J, leaving 7 bases between them. This CDR3 is built from 13 residues. Germline V lookup: CDR1 MNHEY, CDR2 SVGAGI. CDR3 nucleotide sequence: TGTGCCAGCAGTTACTCTATGGGGAATGAGCAGTTCTTC. Amino acids: CASSYSMGNEQFF.

The chain couples TRBV5-1 to TRBJ2-5, with TRBD1 identical over 7 bases. The DNA end is more similar to TRBJ2-7, so the J call may be wrong. Germline V gene sequence: CDR1 SGHRS, CDR2 YFSETQ. There are 14 residues in the CDR3. The CDR3 DNA sequence: TGCGCCAGCAGCCTTCAGACAGGGAGCAACGAGCAGTACTTC. Encoded protein: CASSLQTGSNEQYF.

This clonotype was detected a few times. The junction differs from germline at one of its ends, possibly a read error. The chain employs TRBV6-1 and TRBJ2-1; 8 nucleotides line up with TRBD2. The CDR3 loop spans 15 amino acids. Looked up from germline, CDR1 is MNHNS and CDR2 is SASEGT. CDR3 amino acids: CASSEAGAVNNEQFF. As DNA, the CDR3 is TGTGCCAGCAGCGAAGCGGGAGCTGTGAACAATGAGCAGTTCTTC.

The V call is TRBV5-1, the J call TRBJ2-3; D assignment may be TRBD1 or TRBD2 (6 bases each). V lost 6 bases to trimming and J lost 5 bases, with 19 bases between them. The CDR3 runs 15 residues. Germline V lookup: CDR1 SGHRS, CDR2 YFSETQ. CDR3 coding DNA: TGCGCCAGCACTCCTCTGGGGGGCCACATAGATACGCAGTATTTT. Amino acids: CASTPLGGHIDTQYF.

The chain employs TRBV20-1 and TRBJ2-1; TRBD2 matches 8 bases. This CDR3 is 16 amino acids long. The V gene's germline CDR1 is DFQATT and CDR2 SNEGSKA (reference sequence). V gave up 1 base and J gave up 2 bases; unmatched junction bases: 7. The CDR3 loop is CSARVGGSGTYNEQFF. The CDR3 DNA reads TGCAGTGCTAGAGTCGGCGGTAGCGGGACCTACAATGAGCAGTTCTTC.

V usage is TRBV20-1 and J usage is TRBJ2-3, with TRBD2 matching over 8 bases. Germline CDR1 reads DFQATT; CDR2 reads SNEGSKA (reference sequence). There are 14 residues in the CDR3. J was trimmed by 5 bases and V by 6 bases; bases with no gene match: 10. The CDR3 DNA reads TGCAGTGCCCAAACGGGAGGGCCAAAAGATACGCAGTATTTT. The encoded protein is CSAQTGGPKDTQYF.

The chain has TRBV7-3 and TRBJ2-3; 8 positions match TRBD2. The J segment lost 3 bases and the V segment lost 1 base, leaving 15 bases of the junction unmatched. This CDR3 has 19 residues. CDR1 and CDR2 (germline): SGHTA, FQGTGA. The CDR3, as DNA: TGTGCCAGCAGCTTAAAAATCCTAGGATGGCGGGGGGAGACAGATACGCAGTATTTT. Translating it yields CASSLKILGWRGETDTQYF.

The chain has TRBV2 and TRBJ2-1, with TRBD1 identical over 9 bases. The J segment lost 3 bases and the V segment lost 4 bases, leaving 13 bases of the junction unmatched. Germline loops: CDR1 SNHLY, CDR2 FYNNEI. The length of the CDR3 is 18 residues. The CDR3 DNA reads as TGTGCCAGCAGTGGGGGACAGGGAACAAATGAGTACTACAATGAGCAGTTCTTC. It yields the protein CASSGGQGTNEYYNEQFF.

This clonotype was counted a few times. CDR3 DNA: TGTGCCAGCAGTCCGGGACTAGCGGCTCTGTCCTACGAGCAGTACTTC. Residues: CASSPGLAALSYEQYF. This chain joins TRBV5-6 and TRBJ2-7, with 11 bases aligning to TRBD2. Trimming at V came to 5 bases and at J to 1 base, leaving 8 bases not matched to a gene. This CDR3 region has 16 residues. Germline CDR1 SGHDT, CDR2 YYEEEE.

In the case of this clonotype: A read error may produce the germline difference seen at one junction end. The chain uses TRBV7-8 and TRBJ2-5, with TRBD2 identical over 9 bases. The CDR3 length is 14 residues. The V gene's germline CDR1 is SGHVS and CDR2 FQNEAQ. The CDR3 here is CASSLAGAPETQYF. The CDR3, as DNA: TGTGCCAGTAGCTTAGCGGGGGCTCCAGAGACCCAGTACTTC.

The genes are TRBV29-1 and TRBJ2-1; possible D gene TRBD1, 6 bases. V was pared by 6 bases and J by 7 bases, with 16 bases between. The CDR3 is 13 amino acids. Germline lookup yields CDR1 SQVTM and CDR2 ANQGSEA. The CDR3 is CSVHPGTRNEQFF. Written as DNA, the CDR3 is TGCAGCGTCCATCCCGGGACAAGGAATGAGCAGTTCTTC.

This clonotype has a handful of counts. The genes are TRBV12-5 and TRBJ1-6; D not certain. Trimming pared 0 bases from V and 7 bases from J, leaving 4 bases between. The CDR3 consists of 13 residues. Looked up from germline, CDR1 is LGHNT and CDR2 is FRNRAP. CDR3 DNA sequence: TGTGCTAGTGGTTTGGTACAAAATTCACCCCTCCACTTT. Translation: CASGLVQNSPLHF.

A word on this clonotype: One junction end does not reproduce the germline sequence, and a read error may be involved. The J gene is TRBJ2-5, the V gene TRBV5-1; 12 bases are shared with TRBD1. Germline CDR1 SGHRS, CDR2 YFSETQ. This CDR3 region has 15 residues. The CDR3 sequence: CASSGGQGAVETQYF. CDR3 DNA sequence: TGCGCCAGCAGCGGGGGACAGGGGGCCGTGGAGACTCAGTACTTC.

V gene TRBV6-6 combines with J gene TRBJ2-7, with a tentative D call TRBD2 (6 bases). The germline CDR1 and CDR2 sequences are MNHNY and SVGAGI (reference sequence). This CDR3 contains 13 residues. Trimming took off 5 bases at V and 2 bases at J, with 10 bases between the two ends. CDR3 DNA sequence: TGTGCCAGCAGTCCCCGGGAGCCCTACGAGCAGTACTTC. Residues: CASSPREPYEQYF.

This clonotype appeared a few times. V gene TRBV6-5 combines with J gene TRBJ1-2; D not certain. Looked up from germline, CDR1 is MNHEY and CDR2 is SVGAGI. The V gene lost 8 bases and the J gene lost 7 bases, with 14 bases spanning the gap. This CDR3 has 12 residues. The CDR3, as DNA: TGTGCCAGCGGCTACCCCGCTTCTGGCTACACCTTC. This codes for CASGYPASGYTF.

The chain carries TRBV5-1 and TRBJ2-7; 7 nucleotides agree with TRBD2. Judging by the DNA end, TRBJ2-1 fits better; the J call may be wrong. The CDR3 is 14 amino acids. Per germline, CDR1 SGHRS and CDR2 YFSETQ. The CDR3 is CASNLAVGINEQFF. The DNA for the CDR3 is TGCGCCAGCAATCTAGCGGTGGGGATCAATGAGCAGTTCTTC.

V is TRBV19 and J is TRBJ1-6; a weak D match, TRBD1 (5 bases). Trimming cost V 5 bases and J 10 bases, with 12 bases left between them. The germline V gene encodes CDR1 LNHDA and CDR2 SQIVND (reference sequence). The CDR3 covers 13 residues. The CDR3 loop is CASSLRQRSPLHF. CDR3 DNA sequence: TGTGCCAGTAGTCTCCGACAGAGGTCACCCCTCCACTTT.

This chain joins TRBV7-9 and TRBJ2-5; the D is unclear. Judging by the DNA end, TRBJ2-7 fits better; the J call may be wrong. The germline V gene has CDR1 SEHNR and CDR2 FQNEAQ (reference sequence). The CDR3 spans 15 residues. The CDR3 coding sequence is TGTGCCAGCAGCGCCCATGGAACTCCCATCTACGAGCAGTACTTC. Its translation is CASSAHGTPIYEQYF.